A single sample gave rise to the 15 T cell receptor beta chains below, sequenced in a study of cytomegalovirus exposure and HLA in healthy donors. Sequencing was performed with immunoSEQ multiplex PCR; in TCRdb, only in-frame clones are kept and a portion is missing. The table lists about 120,000 clones, 90% to 96% of them singletons, with less than 2% in the top ten. The sequencing sample was made of PBMCs. These receptors originate from a man younger than 35 in good health and CMV-seronegative.

CDR3 amino acids: CASSLWEEQYF. The CDR3 nucleotides are TGTGCCAGCAGCTTATGGGAGGAGCAGTACTTC. The chain couples TRBV7-9 to TRBJ2-7; tentatively, D is TRBD2 (5 bases). This CDR3 has 11 amino acids. V lost 2 bases and J lost 7, with 6 bases in between. The germline V gene has CDR1 SEHNR and CDR2 FQNEAQ (reference sequence).

The gene calls are TRBV19 and TRBJ2-7, with 11 bases lining up with TRBD2. V dropped 3 bases and J dropped 3; count of bases not matched to a gene: 4. Per germline, CDR1 LNHDA and CDR2 SQIVND (reference sequence). The CDR3 extends over 15 amino acids. The DNA of the CDR3 is TGTGCCAGTAGTATGGGTGGACTAGCGGGCTACGAGCAGTACTTC. It translates to CASSMGGLAGYEQYF.

CDR3 region: CASSLVRVPEAFF. Here the CDR3 DNA reads TGTGCCAGCAGCTTAGTCAGGGTACCTGAAGCTTTCTTT. This chain joins TRBV7-9 and TRBJ1-1; a weak D match, TRBD1 (5 bases). The germline gives CDR1 SEHNR, CDR2 FQNEAQ (reference sequence). This CDR3 has 13 residues. The V end was cut by 1 base, the J end by 6 bases, with 9 bases between.

V is TRBV4-3 and J is TRBJ1-2; D remains ambiguous. The CDR3 covers 15 residues. V was pared by 0 bases and J by 0 bases, with 8 bases between. The germline V gene has CDR1 LGHNA and CDR2 YSLEER. CDR3 in DNA: TGCGCCAGCAGCCAAGACGGCGGAGCTAACTATGGCTACACCTTC. It specifies CASSQDGGANYGYTF.

The chain is built from TRBV28 and TRBJ1-2; no clear D. V was clipped by 5 bases and J by 3 bases, with 19 bases between them. CDR1 is MDHEN, CDR2 SYDVKM, per germline. The length of the CDR3 is 16 residues. The CDR3 DNA sequence: TGTGCCAGCAGTGTCACCAATCACGGGATTTACTATGGCTACACCTTC. As protein: CASSVTNHGIYYGYTF.

The chain carries TRBV5-4 and TRBJ2-7; no reliable D call. The V and J ends lost 1 base and 9 bases respectively, with 17 bases between them. The CDR3 consists of 14 residues. Germline CDR1 reads SGHNT; CDR2 reads YYREEE (reference sequence). For the CDR3, the DNA is TGTGCCAGCAGCTTGCACGCCGGGTCAAACGGGCAGTACTTC. Protein sequence: CASSLHAGSNGQYF.

V gene TRBV7-8 combines with J gene TRBJ1-5; 8 bases agree with TRBD1. Germline V gene lookup returns CDR1 SGHVS and CDR2 FQNEAQ. The CDR3 spans 16 residues. The ends lost 5 bases at V and 2 bases at J; junction bases unmatched: 8. The CDR3 spells CASSRRTGPGNQPQHF. The CDR3 DNA sequence: TGTGCCAGCAGCAGACGGACAGGGCCTGGCAATCAGCCCCAGCATTTT.

The chain links TRBV5-4 to TRBJ2-2; 11 nucleotides agree with TRBD1. Germline CDR1 reads SGHNT; CDR2 reads YYREEE (reference sequence). The length of the CDR3 is 16 residues. V was clipped by 4 bases and J by 6 bases; unmatched bases: 8. The CDR3 loop reads CASSRGQGALAGELFF. The CDR3 coding sequence is TGTGCCAGCAGCCGCGGACAGGGGGCTTTGGCCGGGGAGCTGTTTTTT.

The CDR3 DNA reads TGTGCCAGCAGCTTCACTAGCGGGAGGGCCGAAGAGACCCAGTACTTC. It specifies CASSFTSGRAEETQYF. This rearrangement joins TRBV2 to TRBJ2-5, with 13 bases matching TRBD2. Germline values: CDR1 SNHLY, CDR2 FYNNEI. The CDR3 is made up of 16 amino acids. The trim removed 6 bases at V and 3 bases at J, leaving 7 bases unmatched.

The chain recombines TRBV18 with TRBJ1-3; D remains ambiguous. CDR1 is KGHSH and CDR2 is LQKENI in the germline V gene. The V and J ends lost 6 bases and 0 bases respectively, with 9 bases between them. This CDR3 contains 14 residues. The chain's CDR3 is CASSEGGSGNTIYF. The DNA of the CDR3 is TGTGCCAGCTCCGAAGGAGGCTCTGGAAACACCATATATTTT. Full variable domain (outside the CDR3, taken from reference TRBV18 and TRBJ1-3): NAGVMQNPRHLVRRRGQEARLRCSPMKGHSHVYWYRQLPEEGLKFMVYLQKENIIDESGMPKERFSAEFPKEGPSILRIQQVVRGDSAAYFCASSEGGSGNTIYFGEGSWLTVV.

The count of this clone is one. V and J are TRBV6-1 and TRBJ2-7; unclear D gene. This CDR3 spans 15 amino acids. V was pared by 2 bases and J by 3 bases, with 14 bases between. Germline V gene sequence: CDR1 MNHNS, CDR2 SASEGT. CDR3 coding DNA: TGTGCCAGCAGTGAAAATGCAGGCACTTACTACGAGCAGTACTTC. Protein sequence: CASSENAGTYYEQYF.

CDR3 region: CASSLSGQMRETQYF. CDR3 coding DNA: TGCGCCAGCAGCTTGTCGGGACAAATGCGGGAGACCCAGTACTTC. J is TRBJ2-5 and V is TRBV5-1, with TRBD1 as a possible D gene (6 bases). CDR3 length: 15 amino acids. Germline CDR1 is SGHRS and CDR2 is YFSETQ. Trimming took 1 base from V and 5 from J, leaving 15 bases between them.

The CDR3 sequence is CASSFSGQGTEAFF. In nucleotides, the CDR3 is TGTGCCAGCAGCTTCTCCGGGCAGGGCACTGAAGCTTTCTTT. The chain combines TRBV11-2 with TRBJ1-1, with D possibly TRBD1 on 5 matching bases. The ends were cut back, 3 bases at V and 4 bases at J, with 12 bases in the middle. Germline assignment: CDR1 SGHAT and CDR2 FQNNGV. The CDR3 loop spans 14 amino acids.

CDR3 amino acids: CASTGLQGGYGYTF. The CDR3, as DNA: TGTGCCAGTACCGGCCTACAGGGGGGCTATGGCTACACCTTC. The gene calls are TRBV19 and TRBJ1-2; TRBD1 aligns across 8 bases. V was clipped by 7 bases and J by 4 bases; unmatched bases: 8. The germline gives CDR1 LNHDA, CDR2 SQIVND (reference sequence). The CDR3 sequence is 14 residues long. Complete variable domain (other parts from reference TRBV19 and TRBJ1-2): DGGITQSPKYLFRKEGQNVTLSCEQNLNHDAMYWYRQDPGQGLRLIYYSQIVNDFQKGDIAEGYSVSREKKESFPLTVTSAQKNPTAFYLCASTGLQGGYGYTFGSGTRLTVV.

The chain employs TRBV11-2 and TRBJ1-1; D is possibly TRBD1 (6 bases). Germline V gene sequence: CDR1 SGHAT, CDR2 FQNNGV. This CDR3 is 18 amino acids long. The ends were cut back, 4 bases at V and 2 bases at J, with 23 bases in the middle. The CDR3 reads CASSSLGQFINPNTEAFF. The DNA for the CDR3 is TGTGCCAGCAGCTCGCTAGGACAGTTCATTAACCCCAACACTGAAGCTTTCTTT.